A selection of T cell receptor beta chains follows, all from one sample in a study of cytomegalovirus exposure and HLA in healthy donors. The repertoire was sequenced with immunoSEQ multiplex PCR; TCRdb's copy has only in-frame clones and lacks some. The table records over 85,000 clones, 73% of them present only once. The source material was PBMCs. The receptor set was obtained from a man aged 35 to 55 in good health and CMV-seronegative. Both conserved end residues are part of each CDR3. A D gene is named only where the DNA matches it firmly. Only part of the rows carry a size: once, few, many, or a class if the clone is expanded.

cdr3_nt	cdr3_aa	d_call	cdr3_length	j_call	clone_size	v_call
TGTGCCAGCAGCTTGTTATCTAGCGGGGACTACAATGAGCAGTTCTTC	CASSLLSSGDYNEQFF	TRBD2	16	TRBJ2-1	.	TRBV5-6
TGTGCCAGCAGCTTAGCGGGGGGGCCTCTCGAGACCCAGTACTTC	CASSLAGGPLETQYF	.	15	TRBJ2-5	.	TRBV7-7
TGTGCCAGCAGCCCCTCGCAGGGGTTTTCCTACGAGCAGTACTTC	CASSPSQGFSYEQYF	.	15	TRBJ2-7	.	TRBV9
TGTGCCAGCAGCTTGGATCTGCGGGGGACAGATACGCAGTATTTT	CASSLDLRGTDTQYF	TRBD2	15	TRBJ2-3	few	TRBV5-4
TGTGCCAGCAGTTATACTAGCGGGTGGACCTACAATGAGCAGTTCTTC	CASSYTSGWTYNEQFF	TRBD2	16	TRBJ2-1	once	TRBV28
TGCGCCAGCAGCTATTCCGGGGGGAACACTGAAGCTTTCTTT	CASSYSGGNTEAFF	.	14	TRBJ1-1	.	TRBV5-1
TGTGCCAGCAGCTATCTAGCGGGGGGTCCCTACGAGCAGTACTTC	CASSYLAGGPYEQYF	TRBD2	15	TRBJ2-7	.	TRBV7-2
TGTGCCACCCAGCAGCGGGGCAACCTTCCGAGCTCCTACAATGAGCAGTTCTTC	CATQQRGNLPSSYNEQFF	TRBD2	18	TRBJ2-1	.	TRBV25-1
TGTGCCAGCAGCGTAGTGGCAGGAGGAGATACGCAGTATTTT	CASSVVAGGDTQYF	.	14	TRBJ2-3	.	TRBV9
TGTGCCAGCAGCGTAGAGACAGGGGGAATTCGAGAGCAGTACTTC	CASSVETGGIREQYF	TRBD1	15	TRBJ2-7	once	TRBV9
TGCGCCAGCAGCCGAGCAGGGGTGAATGAAGCTTTCTTT	CASSRAGVNEAFF	.	13	TRBJ1-1	.	TRBV4-1
TGTGCCAGCAGCTTAGTGCCAGGGCGGGAGACCCAGTACTTC	CASSLVPGRETQYF	.	14	TRBJ2-5	.	TRBV7-9
TGTGCCAGCAGCTTAGTGGTGAACAGTTTCACAGATACGCAGTATTTT	CASSLVVNSFTDTQYF	.	16	TRBJ2-3	.	TRBV11-2
TGTGCCAGCAGCTTTCACGACAGTTTCAATCAGCCCCAGCATTTT	CASSFHDSFNQPQHF	.	15	TRBJ1-5	.	TRBV7-8
TGTGCCAGCAGCTCCACAGGGACCGGGGAGCTGTTTTTT	CASSSTGTGELFF	.	13	TRBJ2-2	.	TRBV7-2
TGTGCCAGCAGTGACGACAGGGACTCTGGGGATGAGCAGTTCTTC	CASSDDRDSGDEQFF	.	15	TRBJ2-1	.	TRBV25-1
TGTGCCTGTCACCCTCGGACGGGAGATTCACCCCTCCACTTT	CACHPRTGDSPLHF	.	14	TRBJ1-6	.	TRBV30
TGTGCCAGCAGTAGGACAGGGGCGCGTCAGCCCCAGCATTTT	CASSRTGARQPQHF	TRBD1	14	TRBJ1-5	.	TRBV2
TGCGCCAGCAGCTCCGCCCTGACAGGACGGAACACCGGGGAGCTGTTTTTT	CASSSALTGRNTGELFF	.	17	TRBJ2-2	.	TRBV5-1
TGTGCCAGCAGCCAAGGAGGGAACAATGAGCAGTTCTTC	CASSQGGNNEQFF	.	13	TRBJ2-1	.	TRBV4-2